These 3 T cell receptor beta chains share one sample of origin, sequenced in a study of control samples from healthy donors and cancer patients. Sequencing was performed with immunoSEQ multiplex PCR; in TCRdb, only in-frame clones are kept and a portion is missing. The sample includes 75,000 to 100,000 clones, 86% of them seen just once. The sequencing sample was made of blood. These receptors were collected from a woman between 45 and 65 years old in good health.

The chain recombines TRBV28 with TRBJ1-6, with D maybe TRBD1 (5 bases). Trimming left V 2 bases short and J 10 bases short, with 18 bases between. This CDR3 is 16 amino acids long. Germline CDR1 reads MDHEN; CDR2 reads SYDVKM. The CDR3 DNA sequence: TGTGCCAGCAGTTTACCCCGGAAGGGGTTAGGCTCACCCCTCCACTTT. Protein product: CASSLPRKGLGSPLHF.

The V gene is TRBV14, the J gene TRBJ1-2; no firm D call. Deletions cut 1 base from V and 5 bases from J, with 14 bases between. The CDR3 contains 15 residues. CDR1 is SGHDN and CDR2 is FVKESK in the germline V gene. This chain's CDR3 is CASSQGLGRLYGYTF. CDR3 nucleotide sequence: TGTGCCAGCAGCCAAGGACTTGGCAGGTTATATGGCTACACCTTC.

The chain joins TRBV7-8 to TRBJ2-5, with 10 bases fitting TRBD2. Germline trimming cut 5 bases from V and 5 bases from J; bases unmatched to any gene: 14. Germline values: CDR1 SGHVS, CDR2 FQNEAQ. The CDR3 is 17 amino acids. The DNA of the CDR3 is TGTGCCAGCAGCCCCCGGGTAGCGGGAGGCCAGATGGAGACCCAGTACTTC. Translating it yields CASSPRVAGGQMETQYF.